One sample yielded the 12 T cell receptor beta chains listed below, sequenced in a study of OX40 agonist ivuxolimab in advanced cancers. Some clones are missing from TCRdb's copy, which holds only in-frame ones; the method was immunoSEQ multiplex PCR. The sample contains tens of thousands of clones, about four fifths of which appear only once. The sequences come from CD4+ or CD8+ T cells sorted from blood, collected in a trial of the OX40 agonist ivuxolimab. All receptors derive from an adult with an advanced solid tumor such as melanoma, head and neck, liver or kidney cancer.

This clone came up once. The chain has TRBV7-2 and TRBJ1-2; tentative D call: TRBD1 (6 bases). Germline CDR1 is SGHTA and CDR2 is FQGNSA. The CDR3 has 14 amino acids. V lost 7 bases and J lost 7, with 19 bases in between. Here the CDR3 reads CASTTGRGEGGYTF. The DNA of the CDR3 is TGTGCCAGCACGACCGGGAGGGGGGAAGGTGGCTACACCTTC.

This chain joins TRBV10-3 and TRBJ2-5, with D possibly being TRBD1 (6 bases). TRBJ2-7 explains the end of the DNA better; the J call may be wrong. The CDR3 sequence is 12 residues long. CDR1 and CDR2 (germline): ENHRY, SYGVKD. The CDR3 here is CAIRGTGYEQYF. CDR3 sequence (DNA): TGTGCCATCAGGGGAACAGGGTACGAGCAGTACTTC.

The J gene is TRBJ2-5, the V gene TRBV19; D is unresolved. Per the germline V gene, CDR1 is LNHDA and CDR2 is SQIVND (reference sequence). The CDR3 covers 13 residues. Trimming cost V 3 bases and J 5 bases, with 10 bases left between them. CDR3 in DNA: TGTGCCAGTAGTATTTATATTCGGGAGACCCAGTACTTC. This gives the protein CASSIYIRETQYF.

The CDR3 is CASSRPTGGTDTQYF. The CDR3 nucleotides are TGCGCCAGCAGCCGCCCGACAGGGGGCACAGATACGCAGTATTTT. The V call is TRBV5-1, the J call TRBJ2-3; TRBD1 matches at 8 bases. The CDR3 runs to 15 residues. Germline V gene lookup returns CDR1 SGHRS and CDR2 YFSETQ. The junction had 5 bases not matched to a gene; V was cut back by 4 bases and J by 1 base.

The chain carries TRBV19 and TRBJ2-3; D gene ambiguous. The V gene's germline CDR1 is LNHDA and CDR2 SQIVND (reference sequence). The V and J ends lost 2 bases and 2 bases respectively, with 8 bases between them. This CDR3 region has 14 residues. The chain's CDR3 is CASSITGYTDTQYF. The CDR3 region has the DNA TGTGCCAGTAGTATAACCGGGTACACAGATACGCAGTATTTT.

The chain couples TRBV14 to TRBJ1-3, with TRBD1 as a possible D gene (5 bases). The V gene lost 2 bases and the J gene lost 4 bases, with 12 bases spanning the gap. CDR3 length: 15 residues. Germline V gene data show CDR1 as SGHDN and CDR2 as FVKESK. The CDR3 region is CASSQRGVVGNTIYF. In DNA, the CDR3 is TGTGCCAGCAGCCAAAGAGGGGTTGTAGGAAACACCATATATTTT.

The sample holds one count of this clone. The genes are TRBV28 and TRBJ1-1; D gene ambiguous. CDR3 length: 12 residues. V was clipped by 5 bases and J by 4 bases, with 8 bases between them. Germline loops: CDR1 MDHEN, CDR2 SYDVKM. This CDR3 reads CASSAMSTEAFF. The CDR3, as DNA: TGTGCCAGCAGTGCCATGAGCACTGAAGCTTTCTTT.

V and J are TRBV28 and TRBJ1-3; D not resolved. V lost 4 bases and J 8 bases, leaving 12 bases between the germline ends. The CDR3 consists of 13 residues. Germline CDR1 reads MDHEN; CDR2 reads SYDVKM. The CDR3 coding sequence is TGTGCCAGCAGTTCTCAAGAACGGTACACCATATATTTT. As protein: CASSSQERYTIYF.

The rearrangement joins TRBV23-1 to TRBJ2-2, with 7 bases that match TRBD2. TRBV23-1 is an ORF; its function is uncertain. J gave up 4 bases and V 0 bases, and 8 bases lay outside the gene matches. This CDR3 region has 17 residues. CDR3 amino acids: CASSQSSGGGTTGELFF. The CDR3 DNA is TGCGCCAGCAGTCAATCTTCCGGGGGAGGGACCACCGGGGAGCTGTTTTTT.

V and J are TRBV7-2 and TRBJ1-2; 11 positions agree with TRBD1. J lost 5 bases, V lost 5 bases, and 4 bases had no gene match. The CDR3 extends over 14 amino acids. The V gene's germline CDR1 is SGHTA and CDR2 FQGNSA. This chain's CDR3 is CASSPGQGAYGYTF. The CDR3 region has the DNA TGTGCCAGCAGCCCTGGACAGGGGGCGTATGGCTACACCTTC.

The genes are TRBV29-1 and TRBJ2-3; no definite D call. Trimming removed 2 bases from V and 5 bases from J, with 11 bases in between. In germline, CDR1 is SQVTM, CDR2 ANQGSEA. CDR3 size: 13 residues. This CDR3 reads CSVEQTVGDTQYF. CDR3 nucleotides: TGCAGCGTTGAACAGACGGTGGGAGATACGCAGTATTTT.

The chain carries TRBV27 and TRBJ2-5; D could derive from TRBD1 or TRBD2 (5 bases each). Trimming stripped 2 bases from V and 4 bases from J, with 14 bases between. This CDR3 comprises 15 residues. Germline loops: CDR1 MNHEY, CDR2 SMNVEV (reference sequence). For the CDR3, the DNA is TGTGCCAGCAGTTTAGAGGGGCGCGTTGGAGAGACCCAGTACTTC. Protein: CASSLEGRVGETQYF.